This T cell receptor (beta chain) was sequenced during a study of blood T cells in healthy people across ages. Study-wide results and caveats: Researchers said unsorted PBMCs prevented a conclusive naive versus antigen-experienced comparison.

The total RNA that was extracted per sample amounted to at least 5 micrograms. A second PCR, run for about 7 to 11 cycles, used a sample-barcoded 5' primer plus a J-beta primer mix. The yield of each sample was at least 3 million CDR3-containing paired-end reads. In TCRdb, the 5' RACE reads were re-called with MiXCR into one record per CDR3 protein. The data contain approximately 350,000 distinct CDR3 sequences, roughly half of them singletons. Of note for this clonotype: Its specificity is unknown.

Germline V gene lookup returns CDR1 LGHNA and CDR2 YNFKEQ. Trimming left V 1 base short and J 5 bases short, with 15 bases between. The CDR3 runs to 16 residues. V usage is TRBV4-2 and J usage is TRBJ2-1, with D possibly TRBD2 on 5 matching bases. Sample: blood. The receptor comes from a man aged 60-69 years in good health. CDR3 nucleotide sequence: TGTGCCAGCAGCCAAGGGGGAGTCGTCGTCCACAATGAGCAGTTCTTC. Translation: CASSQGGVVVHNEQFF.